Shown below are 14 T cell receptor beta chains from a single sample sequenced in a study of post-analysis software for immune sequencing data (dated by TCRdb to between 2015 and 2017). Broad study findings and their caveats: Patients showed significantly higher frequencies than controls for several TRBV segments, among them TRBV5-6, TRBV5-1 and TRBV20-1.

Their recognized antigens are unknown. The library was built by means of PCR. These reads were obtained on an Illumina HiSeq 2500. Unique molecular identifiers were incorporated into TCR beta cDNA libraries to reduce PCR and sequencing biases. TCRdb reworked the public reads: Q25 trimming with fastp, MiXCR clone assembly, productive beta chains retained. Rows with one shared CDR3 protein collapse into an entry with the most common genes and DNA. Recorded for this sample are about 800,000 distinct CDR3 sequences; about 27% of them occurred a single time. The ten largest account for around 0.56% of the sample. Input material: blood. These receptors were obtained from a girl aged 5 to 17 with multiple sclerosis.

This clonotype has only a few counts. The chain links TRBV20-1 to TRBJ2-1; perhaps TRBD2 as D (6 bases). Germline V lookup: CDR1 DFQATT, CDR2 SNEGSKA (reference sequence). The CDR3 is made up of 16 amino acids. The V and J ends lost 1 base and 6 bases respectively, with 19 bases between them. CDR3 bases: TGCAGTGCTAGAGTTCATAGGGGAGGCCGAGCCAATGAGCAGTTCTTC. This translates into CSARVHRGGRANEQFF.

The rearrangement links TRBV3-1 to TRBJ2-1; D is possibly TRBD2 (6 bases). Trimming stripped 0 bases from V and 4 bases from J, with 13 bases between. The CDR3 contains 16 residues. Germline assignment: CDR1 LGHDT and CDR2 YNNKEL (reference sequence). The chain's CDR3 is CASSQEKRVRYNEQFF. The CDR3 DNA sequence: TGTGCCAGCAGCCAAGAAAAGCGGGTAAGGTACAATGAGCAGTTCTTC.

This clonotype has just one count. CDR3 region: CASSDEMGITGELFF. The CDR3 DNA is TGTGCCAGCAGTGATGAGATGGGTATAACCGGGGAGCTGTTTTTT. This chain joins TRBV25-1 and TRBJ2-2; D is unresolved. V was pared by 3 bases and J by 5 bases, with 13 bases between. Germline V gene data show CDR1 as MGHDK and CDR2 as SYGVNS. The CDR3 has 15 amino acids.

This clonotype was picked up a small number of times. Germline is not matched at one junction end, which may reflect a read error. The V and J genes are TRBV10-3 and TRBJ2-5, with D possibly being TRBD1 (5 bases). CDR1 is ENHRY, CDR2 SYGVKD, per germline. CDR3 size: 19 residues. CDR3 in amino acids: CALSQTPPTVRVSSETQYF. CDR3 sequence (DNA): TGTGCCCTCAGTCAAACCCCGCCGACAGTCCGCGTAAGTTCTGAGACCCAGTACTTC.

This chain links TRBV5-4 with TRBJ1-5; 9 nucleotides line up with TRBD1. Germline trimming cut 4 bases from V and 5 bases from J; bases unmatched to any gene: 7. The CDR3 totals 15 residues. CDR1 is SGHNT, CDR2 YYREEE, per germline (reference sequence). CDR3 loop: CASSLDRGKDQPQHF. The DNA of the CDR3 is TGTGCCAGCAGCCTGGACAGGGGCAAAGATCAGCCCCAGCATTTT.

This clonotype was found a few times. The chain uses TRBV9 and TRBJ1-5; D uncertain. The CDR3 has 14 residues. The V end lost 0 bases, the J end lost 6 bases, and 10 bases lay between the germline ends. Germline assignment: CDR1 SGDLS and CDR2 YYNGEE. This CDR3 is CASSVDEWGQPQHF. CDR3 nucleotide sequence: TGTGCCAGCAGCGTAGACGAGTGGGGTCAGCCCCAGCATTTT.

The count of this clonotype is one. V gene TRBV7-9 combines with J gene TRBJ1-4, with TRBD1 as a possible D gene (5 bases). Trimming cost V 6 bases and J 6 bases, with 11 bases left between them. The CDR3 sequence is 13 residues long. CDR1 is SEHNR and CDR2 is FQNEAQ in the germline V gene (reference sequence). The CDR3 reads CASREIGDEKLFF. CDR3 sequence (DNA): TGTGCCAGCAGAGAGATAGGGGATGAAAAACTGTTTTTT.

This clonotype appeared many times. J is TRBJ2-6 and V is TRBV5-1; no definite D call. The CDR3 has 13 amino acids. Trimming took 2 bases from V and 3 from J, leaving 3 bases between them. The V gene's germline CDR1 is SGHRS and CDR2 YFSETQ. The CDR3 region is CASSLDGANVLTF. The CDR3 region has the DNA TGCGCCAGCAGCTTAGATGGGGCCAACGTCCTGACTTTC.

The chain links TRBV28 to TRBJ2-5; D may be TRBD1 (6 bases). The better agreement between TRBJ2-7 and the DNA end casts doubt on the J call. This CDR3 spans 15 amino acids. Germline CDR1 MDHEN, CDR2 SYDVKM. This chain's CDR3 is CASRVGTRYLGEQYF. The CDR3 region has the DNA TGTGCCAGCAGGGTTGGGACACGGTATCTTGGCGAGCAGTACTTC.

The chain employs TRBV28 and TRBJ1-6, with D unresolved. CDR1 and CDR2 (germline): MDHEN, SYDVKM. The CDR3 totals 12 residues. The V end was cut by 1 base, the J end by 11 bases, with 6 bases between. This chain's CDR3 is CASSLSSPPLHF. CDR3 sequence (DNA): TGTGCCAGCAGTTTATCATCGCCACCCCTCCACTTT.

This clonotype was seen more than once but under ten times. The chain carries TRBV27 and TRBJ1-4; TRBD1 is a possible D gene (6 bases). Trimming cost V 4 bases and J 7 bases, with 19 bases left between them. In germline, CDR1 is MNHEY, CDR2 SMNVEV (reference sequence). The CDR3 totals 16 residues. The CDR3 DNA reads as TGTGCCAGCAGTTCGGGGGGGGACATTTGGAGTGAAAAACTGTTTTTT. Translated, it gives CASSSGGDIWSEKLFF.

J is TRBJ2-1 and V is TRBV7-2; TRBD2 matches 10 bases. CDR1 SGHTA and CDR2 FQGNSA come from the germline V gene. V was clipped by 3 bases and J by 9 bases; unmatched bases: 8. The CDR3 covers 15 residues. The CDR3 loop is CASSLTSGGAGEQFF. In DNA form, the CDR3 reads TGTGCCAGCAGCTTGACAAGCGGGGGGGCCGGTGAGCAGTTCTTC.

This clonotype was counted a few times. The chain employs TRBV27 and TRBJ1-2; possible D gene TRBD1, 5 bases. The V end lost 7 bases, the J end lost 8 bases, and 17 bases lay between the germline ends. This CDR3 contains 13 residues. Germline loops: CDR1 MNHEY, CDR2 SMNVEV (reference sequence). This CDR3 is CASKVRRETGYTF. The CDR3 bases are TGTGCCAGCAAGGTGCGCAGGGAAACAGGCTACACCTTC.

The table lists this clonotype with a few counts. The gene calls are TRBV20-1 and TRBJ1-6; D is ambiguous. Trimming removed 0 bases from V and 0 bases from J, with 9 bases in between. This CDR3 has 16 residues. CDR1 is DFQATT and CDR2 is SNEGSKA in the germline V gene (reference sequence). The CDR3 is CSARDPGSSYNSPLHF. CDR3 coding DNA: TGCAGTGCTAGAGATCCGGGGAGCTCCTATAATTCACCCCTCCACTTT.